This TCR beta chain was sequenced in a study of T cells after yellow fever vaccination. The CDR3 has 12 amino acids. Trimming stripped 5 bases from V and 8 bases from J, with 15 bases between. Germline CDR1 reads DFQATT; CDR2 reads SNEGSKA (reference sequence). TCRdb called the 5' RACE reads again in MiXCR, with one record for every CDR3 protein. The table records nearly 300,000 distinct CDR3 sequences, roughly 8.7% of them present only once. This clonotype was observed a few times. Its target is not known. Broader study findings: Among primary-vaccination clones, most reappeared after the booster, at about 95% for CD4 and around 91% for CD8. Clonotype sharing between CD4 and CD8 compartments was small. Abundant bulk-derived clonotypes could contaminate FACS-sorted repertoires. A weaker secondary response peaked on day 5, the primary on day 15.

Specimen: CD4+ T cells sorted from PBMCs, collected 5 days after the yellow fever booster vaccination. The chain joins TRBV20-1 to TRBJ1-2, with a tentative D call TRBD1 (5 bases). This clonotype was sampled from a man younger than 35 who received the YFV17D yellow fever vaccine. This CDR3 reads CSAPGLAGGYTF. For the CDR3, the DNA is TGCAGTGCTCCAGGGTTGGCTGGGGGCTACACCTTC.